Listed below are T cell receptor beta chains from one sample, sequenced in a study of blood T cell repertoires in COVID-19. Profiled with immunoSEQ multiplex PCR; TCRdb holds only in-frame clones, not every one. Here the sample spans hundreds of thousands of clones, roughly 90% being singletons. The sequenced material came from peripheral blood. The receptors here all came from an older woman with COVID-19, enrolled during active disease. Each CDR3 is given with its conserved first and last residue. A D gene is named only where the DNA matches it firmly. A clone size is listed for some rows: how often the clone was seen (once, few, many), or a class if it is expanded.

d_call,v_call,clone_size,j_call,cdr3_nt,cdr3_aa
NA,TRBV4-3,NA,TRBJ2-7,TGCGCCAGCAGCCAAGATCCTAGCGATTCGGCTACCTACGAGCAGTACTTC,CASSQDPSDSATYEQYF
TRBD1,TRBV11-2,NA,TRBJ1-1,TGTGCCAGCAGCCGCTTACAGGGGGCCAACACTGAAGCTTTCTTT,CASSRLQGANTEAFF
TRBD1,TRBV5-1,NA,TRBJ1-2,TGCGCCAGCAGCTCCAACCCGACAGGGGCAACATATGGCTACACCTTC,CASSSNPTGATYGYTF
NA,TRBV2,once,TRBJ1-2,TGTGCCAGCAGTGAAGCGCTTGGGCGTAACTATGGCTACACCTTC,CASSEALGRNYGYTF
NA,TRBV7-9,NA,TRBJ1-1,TGTGCCAGCAGCTTAGCACAAACTGAAGCTTTCTTT,CASSLAQTEAFF
NA,TRBV20-1,NA,TRBJ2-7,TGCAGTGCCAGGGAAGGGTGGGAGCAGTACTTC,CSAREGWEQYF
NA,TRBV5-6,NA,TRBJ1-2,TGTGCCAGCAGCTTGGGTACAGGAGCTAACTATGGCTACACCTTC,CASSLGTGANYGYTF
TRBD1,TRBV11-2,NA,TRBJ1-1,TGTGCCAGCAGCACGAGGGGCCCCCGGGACAGGGGGCGCTTAGTTGAAGCTTTCTTT,CASSTRGPRDRGRLVEAFF
NA,TRBV11-2,NA,TRBJ2-3,TGTGCCAGCAGCTTTGTCGGGGTCGCATCTAGCACAGATACGCAGTATTTT,CASSFVGVASSTDTQYF
NA,TRBV10-3,NA,TRBJ2-1,TGTGCCATTAAAAAAACAGGGCTTTACAATGAGCAGTTCTTC,CAIKKTGLYNEQFF
TRBD2,TRBV24-1,NA,TRBJ2-5,TGTGCCACCAGTGACCCCGATCCACTAGCGGGGGGGCCGGAGACCCAGTACTTC,CATSDPDPLAGGPETQYF
NA,TRBV7-9,once,TRBJ1-1,TGTGCCACAAGGGGAGGGAACACTGAAGCTTTCTTT,CATRGGNTEAFF
NA,TRBV25-1,NA,TRBJ2-7,TGTGCCAGTCAAGAGCGGGCGCACCCCTACGAGCAGTACTTC,CASQERAHPYEQYF
TRBD2,TRBV24-1,NA,TRBJ2-5,TGTGCCACCAGTGAAATAGGGACTAGCGGGGTGCAAGAGACCCAGTACTTC,CATSEIGTSGVQETQYF
NA,TRBV5-1,NA,TRBJ1-2,TGCGCCAGCAGCTTCCACCGGGACAATGGCTACACCTTC,CASSFHRDNGYTF
NA,TRBV2,NA,TRBJ1-5,TGTGCCAGCAGTTTGGGACAAGGTAATCAGCCCCAGCATTTT,CASSLGQGNQPQHF
TRBD1,TRBV7-2,few,TRBJ1-2,TGTGCCAGCAGTTATGCACAGGGGGCTTGGGGCTACACCTTC,CASSYAQGAWGYTF
TRBD1,TRBV6-5,NA,TRBJ1-2,TGTGCCAGCTCTCTCTCCGGACAGGGGTCCTTC,CASSLSGQGSF
NA,TRBV29-1,few,TRBJ2-1,TGCAGCGTTGGATCGAAGGACAGCAATGAGCAGTTCTTC,CSVGSKDSNEQFF
NA,TRBV7-2,NA,TRBJ2-2,TGTGCCAGCAGCTTAGGAGGGAACACCGGGGAGCTGTTTTTT,CASSLGGNTGELFF
NA,TRBV5-1,NA,TRBJ1-3,TGCGCCAGCAGCTTGACCGGGACTTCTGGAAACACCATATATTTT,CASSLTGTSGNTIYF
NA,TRBV24-1,NA,TRBJ2-3,TGTGCCACCAGTGCCGGGGGACGCGATACGCAGTATTTT,CATSAGGRDTQYF
NA,TRBV5-1,NA,TRBJ1-6,TGCGCCAGCAGCTTGGCCCCGGGTCGCTATAATTCACCCCTCCACTTT,CASSLAPGRYNSPLHF
NA,TRBV7-6,many,TRBJ1-4,TGTGCCAGCAGTAGGGGGAATCCGGAAATTGGGGAAAAACTGTTTTTT,CASSRGNPEIGEKLFF
TRBD2,TRBV11-2,NA,TRBJ2-1,TGTGCCAGCAGCCCTAGCGGGGGGCTTCACTACAATGAGCAGTTCTTC,CASSPSGGLHYNEQFF
NA,TRBV6-6,NA,TRBJ2-2,TGTGCCAGCAGTGGCCCCGGGGAGCTGTTTTTT,CASSGPGELFF
TRBD1,TRBV11-2,once,TRBJ2-7,TGTGCCAGCAGCATCGGACAGGGTCCCTACGAGCAGTACTTC,CASSIGQGPYEQYF
TRBD1,TRBV19,NA,TRBJ1-5,TGTGCCAGTAGTCCGCGGGACAGGGTACGGATGGGCAATCAGCCCCAGCATTTT,CASSPRDRVRMGNQPQHF
TRBD1,TRBV19,NA,TRBJ1-6,TGTGCCAGTAGTTTAACCCGGGACAGCCACTATATTAATTCACCCCTCCACTTT,CASSLTRDSHYINSPLHF
NA,TRBV21-1,NA,TRBJ1-5,TGTGCCAGCAGGTGGACAGGGCCCAGGCAGCCCCAGCATTTT,CASRWTGPRQPQHF
TRBD2,TRBV9,NA,TRBJ2-1,TGTGCCAGCAGCGCATCGGGACTAGCGGGGGGGAAGGGGCAGTTCTTC,CASSASGLAGGKGQFF